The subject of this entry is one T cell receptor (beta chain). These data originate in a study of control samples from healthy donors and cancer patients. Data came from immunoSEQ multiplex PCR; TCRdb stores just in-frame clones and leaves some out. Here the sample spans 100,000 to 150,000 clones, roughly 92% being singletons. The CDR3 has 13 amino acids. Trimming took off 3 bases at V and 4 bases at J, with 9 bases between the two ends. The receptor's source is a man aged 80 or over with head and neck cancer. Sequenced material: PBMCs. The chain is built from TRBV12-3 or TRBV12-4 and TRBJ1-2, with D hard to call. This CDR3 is CASSLRQGYGYTF. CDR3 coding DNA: TGTGCCAGCAGTTTGCGGCAAGGCTATGGCTACACCTTC.